This T cell receptor (beta chain) was found in a study of CD8 T cells in Susac syndrome. The germline gives CDR1 SGHRS, CDR2 YFSETQ. The CDR3 covers 14 residues. V gave up 0 bases and J gave up 2 bases, with 9 bases separating them. It was with random hexamers that roughly 0.5 to 1 ug RNA was reverse transcribed. Amplification of TCR beta CDR3 spanned 54 Vbeta and 13 Jbeta via immunoSEQ multiplex PCR. TCRdb re-called the immunoSEQ multiplex PCR reads through MiXCR, storing one row per CDR3 protein. Among approximately 160,000 distinct CDR3 sequences listed, 93% were seen once. The chain is built from TRBV5-1 and TRBJ2-7, with a tentative D call TRBD2 (6 bases). Sequencing was performed on CD4+ T cells from PBMCs. This receptor was obtained from a human donor in good health. CDR3 in amino acids: CASSLDWGAYEQYF. CDR3 sequence (DNA): TGCGCCAGCAGCTTGGATTGGGGGGCCTACGAGCAGTACTTC.